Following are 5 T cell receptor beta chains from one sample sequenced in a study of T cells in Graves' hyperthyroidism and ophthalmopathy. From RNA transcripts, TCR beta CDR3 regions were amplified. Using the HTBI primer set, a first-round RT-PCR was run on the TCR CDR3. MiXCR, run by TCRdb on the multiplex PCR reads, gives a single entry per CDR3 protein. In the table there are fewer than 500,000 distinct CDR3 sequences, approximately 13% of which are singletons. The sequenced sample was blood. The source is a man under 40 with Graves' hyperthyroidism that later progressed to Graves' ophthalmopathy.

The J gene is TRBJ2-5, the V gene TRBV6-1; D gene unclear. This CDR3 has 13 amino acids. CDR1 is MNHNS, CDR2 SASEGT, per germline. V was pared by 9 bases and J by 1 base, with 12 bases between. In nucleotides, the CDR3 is TGTGCCAGTCTTGCCATACCCCAAGAGACCCAGTACTTC. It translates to CASLAIPQETQYF.

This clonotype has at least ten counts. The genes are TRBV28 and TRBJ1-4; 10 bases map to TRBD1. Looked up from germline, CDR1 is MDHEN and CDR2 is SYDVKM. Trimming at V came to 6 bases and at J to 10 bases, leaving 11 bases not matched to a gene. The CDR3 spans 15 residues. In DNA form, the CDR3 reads TGTGCCAGCAGATTAGACAGGGGGCAAAAGGGAAAACTGTTTTTT. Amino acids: CASRLDRGQKGKLFF.

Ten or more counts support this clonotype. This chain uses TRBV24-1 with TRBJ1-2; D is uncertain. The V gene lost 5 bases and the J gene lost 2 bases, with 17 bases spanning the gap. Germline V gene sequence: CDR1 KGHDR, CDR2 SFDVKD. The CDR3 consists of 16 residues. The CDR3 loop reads CATSGGAIGQNYGYTF. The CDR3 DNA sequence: TGTGCCACCAGTGGAGGTGCGATCGGGCAAAACTATGGCTACACCTTC.

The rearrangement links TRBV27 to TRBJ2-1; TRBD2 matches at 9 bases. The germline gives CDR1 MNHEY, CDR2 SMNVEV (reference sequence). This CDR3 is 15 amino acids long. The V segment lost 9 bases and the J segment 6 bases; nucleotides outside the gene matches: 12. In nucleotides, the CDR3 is TGTGCCAGACGCAGGAGTCTAGCGGGAATCAATGAGCAGTTCTTC. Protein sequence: CARRRSLAGINEQFF.

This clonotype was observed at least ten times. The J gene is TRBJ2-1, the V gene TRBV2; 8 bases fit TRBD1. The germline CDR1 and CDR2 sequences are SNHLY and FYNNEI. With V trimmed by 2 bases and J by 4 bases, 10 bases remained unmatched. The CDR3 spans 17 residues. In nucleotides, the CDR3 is TGTGCCAGCAGTGAATCCTACGGACAGGGAACTTACAATGAGCAGTTCTTC. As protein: CASSESYGQGTYNEQFF. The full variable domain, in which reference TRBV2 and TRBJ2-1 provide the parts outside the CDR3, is EPEVTQTPSHQVTQMGQEVILRCVPISNHLYFYWYRQILGQKVEFLVSFYNNEISEKSEIFDDQFSVERPDGSNFTLKIRSTKLEDSAMYFCASSESYGQGTYNEQFFGPGTRLTVL.